This TCR beta chain emerged from a study of T cells in Graves' hyperthyroidism and ophthalmopathy (dated by TCRdb to the late 2010s). For context, the study as a whole: Peripheral blood samples were taken at the time of initial diagnosis, prior to any treatment. To identify distinguishing TCR V-J signatures, a discovery cohort of about 100 patients was used, comprising 40 to 45 with Graves' ophthalmopathy and 57 with stable Graves' hyperthyroidism. Whether ophthalmopathy could be predicted prospectively was tested in an independent validation cohort made up of under 20 hyperthyroidism patients plus 17 patients who later progressed to ophthalmopathy. For training and testing, the 100 or so patients in the discovery cohort were randomly divided in a 7:3 ratio. In about six Graves' hyperthyroidism patients, the study also compared T-cell repertoires from thyroid tissue with T-cell repertoires from blood. After blood sampling, hyperthyroidism patients were treated with methimazole at a starting dose of 30 mg daily, and ophthalmopathy patients were treated with high-dose intravenous methylprednisolone. The paper describes TCR Vbeta CDR3 sequencing of 140 or so peripheral blood samples, made up of around 41 ophthalmopathy patients, 70 to 75 hyperthyroidism patients and 17 progressor patients.

The CDR3 sequence holds 12 residues, the cysteine and phenylalanine included. Just CDR3 DNA is preserved here, 36 bases in frame from base 1. Relative to germline, V is missing 8 bases and J is missing 3 bases, with 0 bases of the junction outside any gene match. The CDR1 and CDR2 encoded by the germline V gene are MNHNS and SASEGT. Ophthalmopathy patients had moderately to severely active disease, with a Clinical Activity Score of 3 or more, a NOSPECS grade of 4 or more, and a disease duration of less than 3 months. Any patient with an uncontrolled infection, another autoimmune disease, pregnancy or lactation was excluded. Diagnoses were established on the basis of clinical symptoms, serum thyroxine and TRAb, thyroid ultrasound, and orbital computed tomography. PBMCs were isolated from roughly 10 ml of fresh peripheral blood by Ficoll-Paque density gradient centrifugation. Total RNA was extracted with Trizol reagent, and quality was checked on an Agilent 2100 Bioanalyzer.

General conclusions and limits of the study: During validation, the model predicted progression to ophthalmopathy a median of roughly 7.1 months ahead of onset, with roughly 65% sensitivity and roughly 72% specificity. Blood samples also contained most of the expanded thyroid clonotypes (frequency above 0.001), which suggests that blood repertoires may reflect thyroid immune responses. No statistical method was used to set the sample size in advance, and investigators knew the group allocation. Ophthalmopathy was separated from stable hyperthyroidism by a 13 V-J signature model, with around 90% sensitivity and approximately 81% specificity obtained in cross-validation and 80%/75% obtained in testing.

In its sample, this clonotype was seen many times. There is no known antigen for this receptor. Base qualities are missing; no much larger clone stands one base away. Amplification of TCR beta CDR3 regions was carried out from RNA transcripts. A first-round RT-PCR of the TCR CDR3 used the HTBI primer set with the Qiagen OneStep RT-PCR kit. Libraries were constructed in a second round of multiplex PCR, after which size selection and purification were carried out. Libraries were sequenced paired-end with 100 bp reads on an Illumina HiSeq2000. The original methods were these. SOAPnuke was used to process the raw data, removing reads that contained adapters or uncalled bases, had a mean Phred below 15, or lacked an exact match to the constant primer or identifier. COPE v1.2.5 was used to merge high-quality paired reads, and clonotypes were defined as unique nucleotide sequences. MiTCR v1.1 was used to align the clonotypes against IMGT TRBV, TRBD and TRBJ reference segments. Analysis was restricted to V-J combinations with a frequency above 0.0001, which covered 98% to 99.2% of repertoires. The TCS score was defined as the ratio of F50 (clonal expansion) to E x V (chaos), calculated using BLOSUM62-based TCRdist between CDR3 peptides within each V-J. Welch's t-statistics and random forest reduced several hundred V-J features to 13, which were used in a naive Bayes classifier (R e1071). The public sequencing data were trimmed at Q25 with fastp and processed into clonotypes with MiXCR by TCRdb, which kept only in-frame beta chains. Entries are consolidated by CDR3 protein sequence, retaining the most common genes and DNA. TCRdb, not the original authors, processed these V and J calls. Here the sample has 450,000 to 550,000 distinct CDR3 sequences; about 24% occur a single time. Roughly 12% of the sample is taken by the ten largest.

The chain is made from TRBV6-1 and TRBJ1-1; 10 bases in the middle match TRBD1. The receptor was derived from a woman under 40 with Graves' ophthalmopathy. Material: blood. CDR3 region: CASGTGDTEAFF. The nucleotide sequence reads as follows: TGTGCCAGCGGGACAGGGGACACTGAAGCTTTCTTT.